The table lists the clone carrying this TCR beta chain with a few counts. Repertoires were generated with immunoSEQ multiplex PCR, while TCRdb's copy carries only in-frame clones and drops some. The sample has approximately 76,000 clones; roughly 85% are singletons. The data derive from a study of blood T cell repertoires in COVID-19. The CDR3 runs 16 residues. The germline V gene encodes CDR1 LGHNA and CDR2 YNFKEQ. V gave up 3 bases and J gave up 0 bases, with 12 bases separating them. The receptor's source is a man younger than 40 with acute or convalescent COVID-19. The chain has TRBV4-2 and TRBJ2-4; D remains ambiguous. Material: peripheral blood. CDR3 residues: CASSHFKSGAKNIQYF. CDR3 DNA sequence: TGTGCCAGCAGCCATTTTAAATCAGGAGCCAAAAACATTCAGTACTTC.